This T cell receptor (beta chain) was sequenced in a study of Graves' ophthalmopathy and Graves' hyperthyroidism. In its sample, this clonotype was seen many times. RNA transcripts were the source from which TCR beta CDR3 regions were amplified. First-round RT-PCR employed HTBI primers, with a second-round multiplex PCR after it. Each CDR3 protein is one row after TCRdb ran MiXCR on the multiplex PCR reads. Here the sample spans 300,000 or so distinct CDR3 sequences, 17% being singletons. Germline CDR1 SGHRS, CDR2 YFSETQ. The CDR3 loop spans 15 amino acids. The trim removed 0 bases at V and 3 bases at J, leaving 4 bases unmatched.

The chain combines TRBV5-1 with TRBJ1-1; 8 nucleotides align to TRBD1. The sequenced sample was peripheral blood. This TCR was recovered from an adult man with Graves' ophthalmopathy. The CDR3 spells CASSLAGGSDTEAFF. CDR3 nucleotides: TGCGCCAGCAGCTTGGCAGGGGGCAGCGACACTGAAGCTTTCTTT.